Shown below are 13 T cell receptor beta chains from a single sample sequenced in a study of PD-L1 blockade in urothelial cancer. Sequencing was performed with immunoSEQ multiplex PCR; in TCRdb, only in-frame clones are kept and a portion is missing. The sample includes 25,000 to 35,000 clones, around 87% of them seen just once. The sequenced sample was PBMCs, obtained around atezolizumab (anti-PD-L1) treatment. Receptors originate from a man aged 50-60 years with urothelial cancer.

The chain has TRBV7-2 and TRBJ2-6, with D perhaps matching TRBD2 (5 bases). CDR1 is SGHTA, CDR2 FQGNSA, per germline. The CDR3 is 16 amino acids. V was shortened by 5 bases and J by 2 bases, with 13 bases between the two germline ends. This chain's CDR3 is CASSQSRAAGANVLTF. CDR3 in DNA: TGTGCCAGCAGCCAATCCCGAGCGGCTGGGGCCAACGTCCTGACTTTC.

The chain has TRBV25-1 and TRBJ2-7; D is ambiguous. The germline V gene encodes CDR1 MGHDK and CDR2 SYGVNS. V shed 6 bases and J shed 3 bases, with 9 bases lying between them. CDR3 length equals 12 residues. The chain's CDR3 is CASSLQNYEQYF. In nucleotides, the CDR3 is TGTGCCAGCAGCCTACAGAACTACGAGCAGTACTTC.

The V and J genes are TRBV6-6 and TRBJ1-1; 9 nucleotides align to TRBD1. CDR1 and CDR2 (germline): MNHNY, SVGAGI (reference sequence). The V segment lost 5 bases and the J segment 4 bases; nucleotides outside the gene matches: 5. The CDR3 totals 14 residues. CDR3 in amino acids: CASSPGTGITEAFF. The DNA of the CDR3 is TGTGCCAGCAGTCCCGGGACAGGGATCACTGAAGCTTTCTTT.

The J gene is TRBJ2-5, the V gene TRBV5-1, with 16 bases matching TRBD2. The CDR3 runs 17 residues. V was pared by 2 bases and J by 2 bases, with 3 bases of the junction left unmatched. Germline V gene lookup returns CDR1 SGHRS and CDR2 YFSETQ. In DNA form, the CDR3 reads TGCGCCAGCAGCTTAGGGGGACTAGCGGGGGGGCAAGAGACCCAGTACTTC. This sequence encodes CASSLGGLAGGQETQYF.

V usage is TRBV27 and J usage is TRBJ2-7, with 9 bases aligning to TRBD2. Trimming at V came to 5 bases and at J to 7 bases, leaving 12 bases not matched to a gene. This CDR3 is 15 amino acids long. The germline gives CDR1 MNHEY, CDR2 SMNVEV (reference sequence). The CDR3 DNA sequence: TGTGCCAGCAGTCACGGACTAGCGAACCGTGTGGAGCAGTACTTC. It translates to CASSHGLANRVEQYF.

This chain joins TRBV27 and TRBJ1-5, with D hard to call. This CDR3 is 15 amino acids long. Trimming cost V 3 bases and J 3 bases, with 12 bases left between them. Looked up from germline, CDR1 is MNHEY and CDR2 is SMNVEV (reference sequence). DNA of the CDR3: TGTGCCAGCAGTTTGATTACCGGGATCAATCAGCCCCAGCATTTT. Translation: CASSLITGINQPQHF.

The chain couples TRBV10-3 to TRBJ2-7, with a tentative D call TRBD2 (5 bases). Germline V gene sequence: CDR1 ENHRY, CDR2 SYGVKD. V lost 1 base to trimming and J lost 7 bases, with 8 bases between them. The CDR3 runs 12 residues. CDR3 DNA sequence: TGTGCCATCAGTGAGTTCCCGGGGGAGCAGTACTTC. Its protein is CAISEFPGEQYF.

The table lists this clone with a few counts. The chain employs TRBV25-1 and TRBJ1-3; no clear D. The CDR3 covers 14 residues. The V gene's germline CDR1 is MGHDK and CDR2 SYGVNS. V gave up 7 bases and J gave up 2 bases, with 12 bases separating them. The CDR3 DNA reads TGTGCCAGCACGGGAAAACCCCCTGGAAACACCATATATTTT. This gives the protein CASTGKPPGNTIYF.

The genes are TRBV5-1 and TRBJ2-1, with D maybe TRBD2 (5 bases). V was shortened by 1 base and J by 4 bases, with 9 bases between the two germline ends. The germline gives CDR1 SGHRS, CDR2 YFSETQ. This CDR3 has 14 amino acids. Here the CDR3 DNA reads TGCGCCAGCAGCTTGATAGAGGGATACAATGAGCAGTTCTTC. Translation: CASSLIEGYNEQFF.

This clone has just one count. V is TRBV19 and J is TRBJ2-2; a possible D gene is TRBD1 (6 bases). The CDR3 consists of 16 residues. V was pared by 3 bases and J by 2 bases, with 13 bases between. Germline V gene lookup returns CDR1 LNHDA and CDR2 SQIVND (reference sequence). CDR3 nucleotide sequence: TGTGCCAGTAGTATGTTGAAGACAGGTAACACCGGGGAGCTGTTTTTT. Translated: CASSMLKTGNTGELFF.

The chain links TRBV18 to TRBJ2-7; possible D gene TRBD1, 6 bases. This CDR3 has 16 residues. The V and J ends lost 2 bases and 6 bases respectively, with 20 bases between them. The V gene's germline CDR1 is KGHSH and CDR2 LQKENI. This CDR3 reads CASSPLPRQVIGEQYF. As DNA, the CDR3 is TGTGCCAGCTCACCATTGCCGCGACAGGTGATAGGCGAGCAGTACTTC.

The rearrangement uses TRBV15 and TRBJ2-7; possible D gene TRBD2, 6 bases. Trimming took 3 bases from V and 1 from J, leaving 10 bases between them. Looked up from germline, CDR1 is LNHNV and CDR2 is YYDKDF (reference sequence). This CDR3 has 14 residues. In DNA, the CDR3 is TGTGCCACCAGCAGGGAGGGTGGATCCTACGAGCAGTACTTC. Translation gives CATSREGGSYEQYF.

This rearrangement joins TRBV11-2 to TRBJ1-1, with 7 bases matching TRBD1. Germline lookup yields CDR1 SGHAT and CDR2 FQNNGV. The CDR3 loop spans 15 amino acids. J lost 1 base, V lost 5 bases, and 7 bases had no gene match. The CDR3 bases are TGTGCCAGCAGCGCTTGGGACAGATCGAACACTGAAGCTTTCTTT. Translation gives CASSAWDRSNTEAFF.